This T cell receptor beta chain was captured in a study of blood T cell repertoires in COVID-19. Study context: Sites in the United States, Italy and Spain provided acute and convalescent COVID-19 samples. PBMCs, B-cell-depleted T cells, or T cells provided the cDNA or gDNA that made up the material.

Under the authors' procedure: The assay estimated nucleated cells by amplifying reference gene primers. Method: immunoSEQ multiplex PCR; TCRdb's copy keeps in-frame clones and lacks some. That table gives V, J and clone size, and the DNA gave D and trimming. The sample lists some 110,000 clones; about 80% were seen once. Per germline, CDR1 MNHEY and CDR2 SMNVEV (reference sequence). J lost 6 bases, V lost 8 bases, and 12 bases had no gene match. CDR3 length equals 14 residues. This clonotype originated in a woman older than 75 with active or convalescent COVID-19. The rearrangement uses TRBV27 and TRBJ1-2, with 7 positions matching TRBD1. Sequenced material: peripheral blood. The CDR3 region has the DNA TGTGCCAGCGGGCGAGTACAGGGGCCTGATGGCTACACCTTC. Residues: CASGRVQGPDGYTF.